This T cell receptor (beta chain) comes out of a study of T-cell memory formation after mild COVID-19 (TCRdb year 2021). For the study in its entirety: TCR sequence clusters from the two donors were found to be largely donor specific. Longitudinal TCRalpha and TCRbeta repertoire sequencing tracked T-cell clones expanding and contracting after mild COVID-19 in two donors. The cohort comprised two young, previously healthy adult volunteers, one female and one male.

Sequencing was carried out with an Illumina NovaSeq 6000. cDNA libraries for TCRalpha and TCRbeta were prepared by 5'RACE using constant-segment primers, with sample barcodes and unique molecular identifiers added. Trizol reagent was used to extract RNA from every sample. Amplification of the libraries took two PCR steps, and the second step added a second sample barcode plus Illumina TruSeq adapters. Libraries were sequenced on an Illumina NovaSeq with 2 x 150 bp paired-end reads. The paper's processing steps were these. The reads were demultiplexed and collapsed into UMI-guided consensus sequences using migec v1.2.7. Using mixcr v2.1.11, the UMI consensuses were aligned to TRA and TRB V and J templates and assembled into clonotypes. A clonotype was counted as expanded or contracted only if both edgeR and NoisET called the change significant, with noise models trained on biological replicates. For edgeR calls, the thresholds were a false discovery rate-adjusted p below 0.01 and a log2 fold-change of 1. As an exploratory analysis of dynamics, max-normalized trajectories of the 1000 most abundant clonotypes were examined with PCA combined with hierarchical clustering. Each responding clone was given a CD4 or CD8 phenotype based on the CD4+ and CD8+ repertoires, which had been sequenced separately. TCRdb's own reprocessing of the public reads used fastp at Q25 and MiXCR and kept productive beta chains. Here each entry gathers all rows of one CDR3 protein and keeps the most common genes and DNA. The V and J calls were determined by TCRdb, not by the authors. Present in this sample are approximately 450,000 distinct CDR3 sequences, 18% of which were seen just once. Approximately 13% of the sample comes from the top ten.

Overall study outcomes, separate from this receptor: Contracting CD4+ clones were located mainly in the CM and EM memory subsets, whereas CD8+ clones were found to be enriched in EMRA. SARS-CoV-2 specificity of the second-wave clones peaking on day 37 was not confirmed. The study included only a couple of mild cases, and larger cohorts that include severe cases with pre-infection samples were judged to be necessary. Clones contracting from day 15 to 85 had balanced CD4/CD8 phenotypes, while a second wave expanding from day 15 to 37 was biased towards CD4+. Some responding clones were found in pre-infection memory, which suggests that pre-existing cross-reactive memory T cells took part in the SARS-CoV-2 response.

There are 14 amino acids in the CDR3, from cysteine to phenylalanine inclusive. Only the CDR3 DNA stays, 42 bases, in frame from base 1. Based on the germline V gene, the CDR1 and CDR2 sequences are KGHSH and LQKENI. Deletion took 3 bases off V and 4 bases off J, with a span of 12 bases between the germline ends. This clonotype was observed a handful of times. What this receptor recognizes is not known. No much larger clone exists at a distance of one base, and base qualities are not known. Ficoll-Paque density gradient centrifugation was used to isolate PBMCs. The V and J genes are TRBV18 and TRBJ2-5; a tentative D match to TRBD2 spans 5 bases. Sequencing used PBMCs or a T cell subset sorted from them (not recorded which). This sequence originates from an adult woman who had mild COVID-19 (a few samples of this study predate the infection). The sample titles of this study are shuffled in the database, so cell type and time point are left out; the donor was told from shared clones. The CDR3 region reads CASSPLGGGETQYF. In nucleotide form, the sequence is TGTGCCAGCTCACCCCTTGGAGGAGGAGAGACCCAGTACTTC.